The rows below give T cell receptor beta chains drawn from one sample of a study of regulatory T cells in long-lasting Graves disease. TCRdb analysed the multiplex PCR reads with MiXCR anew, one entry per CDR3 protein. The repertoire holds approximately 470,000 distinct CDR3 sequences, with about 17% as singletons. These data were also filed under a second study, of T cells in Graves' hyperthyroidism and ophthalmopathy.

The sequenced sample was peripheral blood mononuclear cells (PBMCs), obtained at new diagnosis, from a patient treated with antithyroid drugs. These TCRs come from a man in his forties or fifties with Graves disease. CDR3s include the opening cysteine and the closing phenylalanine or tryptophan. The order of the fields is J gene, D gene, clone size, V gene, CDR3 protein, CDR3 DNA. The D gene is left open where the match is weak. Clone size appears in some rows only: once, few, many, or a class for an expanded clone.

j_gene: TRBJ2-5; d_gene: .; abundance: hyperexpanded; v_gene: TRBV7-8; CDR3aa: CASSERPNEQETQYF; CDR3nt: TGTGCCAGCAGCGAAAGACCGAATGAACAAGAGACCCAGTACTTC
j_gene: TRBJ2-1; d_gene: TRBD1; abundance: many; v_gene: TRBV12-5; CDR3aa: CASGLVQGPRNEQFF; CDR3nt: TGTGCTAGTGGTTTGGTACAGGGGCCAAGGAATGAGCAGTTCTTC
j_gene: TRBJ2-3; d_gene: TRBD1; abundance: .; v_gene: TRBV5-5; CDR3aa: CASSYLGTGSTDTQYF; CDR3nt: TGCGCCAGCAGCTACCTCGGGACAGGTAGCACAGATACGCAGTATTTT
j_gene: TRBJ2-7; d_gene: .; abundance: many; v_gene: TRBV30; CDR3aa: CAWSVRGTEQYF; CDR3nt: TGTGCCTGGAGTGTTCGGGGGACCGAGCAGTACTTC
j_gene: TRBJ2-1; d_gene: .; abundance: few; v_gene: TRBV20-1; CDR3aa: CSARDLKRGEWGEQFF; CDR3nt: TGCAGTGCTAGAGATCTGAAAAGGGGGGAGTGGGGTGAGCAGTTCTTC
j_gene: TRBJ1-4; d_gene: .; abundance: many; v_gene: TRBV20-1; CDR3aa: CSARGHEGPGEKLFF; CDR3nt: TGCAGTGCTAGAGGACACGAAGGCCCTGGTGAAAAACTGTTTTTT
j_gene: TRBJ2-7; d_gene: TRBD1; abundance: many; v_gene: TRBV20-1; CDR3aa: CSVMPGGYEQYF; CDR3nt: TGCAGTGTTATGCCAGGGGGCTACGAGCAGTACTTC
j_gene: TRBJ2-7; d_gene: TRBD2; abundance: few; v_gene: TRBV6-9; CDR3aa: CASSYRTSGYEQYF; CDR3nt: TGTGCCAGCAGTTACAGGACTAGCGGCTACGAGCAGTACTTC
j_gene: TRBJ1-2; d_gene: .; abundance: many; v_gene: TRBV20-1; CDR3aa: CSARSPPGQQVYGYTF; CDR3nt: TGCAGTGCTAGATCCCCACCTGGACAGCAAGTATATGGCTACACCTTC
j_gene: TRBJ1-1; d_gene: .; abundance: .; v_gene: TRBV19; CDR3aa: CASSTGTLGNTEAFF; CDR3nt: TGTGCCAGTAGTACGGGGACCCTCGGTAACACTGAAGCTTTCTTT
j_gene: TRBJ1-1; d_gene: .; abundance: many; v_gene: TRBV7-9; CDR3aa: CASSQDSTEAFF; CDR3nt: TGTGCCAGCAGCCAGGACAGCACTGAAGCTTTCTTT
j_gene: TRBJ2-3; d_gene: .; abundance: few; v_gene: TRBV28; CDR3aa: CASSFQGMADTQYF; CDR3nt: TGTGCCAGCAGTTTCCAGGGGATGGCGGATACGCAGTATTTT
j_gene: TRBJ2-7; d_gene: .; abundance: many; v_gene: TRBV28; CDR3aa: CASSLPYGSYEQYF; CDR3nt: TGTGCCAGCAGTTTACCCTACGGATCCTACGAGCAGTACTTC
j_gene: TRBJ1-2; d_gene: .; abundance: .; v_gene: TRBV4-1; CDR3aa: CASSQVTAGHYGYTF; CDR3nt: TGCGCCAGCAGCCAAGTGACGGCAGGGCACTATGGCTACACCTTC
j_gene: TRBJ1-2; d_gene: .; abundance: .; v_gene: TRBV7-9; CDR3aa: CASSLNGYGYTF; CDR3nt: TGTGCCAGCAGCTTAAATGGTTACGGCTACACCTTC
j_gene: TRBJ2-7; d_gene: .; abundance: many; v_gene: TRBV28; CDR3aa: CASSFFGPGPYEQYF; CDR3nt: TGTGCCAGCAGTTTTTTTGGCCCCGGCCCCTACGAGCAGTACTTC
j_gene: TRBJ1-5; d_gene: TRBD1; abundance: many; v_gene: TRBV3-1; CDR3aa: CASSATGTVNQPQHF; CDR3nt: TGTGCCAGCAGCGCGACCGGGACAGTTAATCAGCCCCAGCATTTT
j_gene: TRBJ2-6; d_gene: .; abundance: many; v_gene: TRBV28; CDR3aa: CASSSSGGTSGANVLTF; CDR3nt: TGTGCCAGCAGTTCATCAGGGGGGACCTCTGGGGCCAACGTCCTGACTTTC
j_gene: TRBJ2-5; d_gene: .; abundance: .; v_gene: TRBV28; CDR3aa: CASSRGPGRGTQYF; CDR3nt: TGTGCCAGCAGCCGAGGACCCGGTCGGGGGACCCAGTACTTC
j_gene: TRBJ2-7; d_gene: TRBD2; abundance: .; v_gene: TRBV29-1; CDR3aa: CSGGGAYEQYF; CDR3nt: TGCAGCGGGGGGGGGGCCTACGAGCAGTACTTC
j_gene: TRBJ2-2; d_gene: TRBD1; abundance: .; v_gene: TRBV7-8; CDR3aa: CASSQGTGRAGELFF; CDR3nt: TGTGCCAGCAGCCAGGGGACAGGGAGGGCCGGGGAGCTGTTTTTT
j_gene: TRBJ1-5; d_gene: .; abundance: .; v_gene: TRBV20-1; CDR3aa: CSARDDSNQPQHF; CDR3nt: TGCAGTGCTAGAGATGATAGCAATCAGCCCCAGCATTTT
j_gene: TRBJ2-7; d_gene: TRBD1; abundance: many; v_gene: TRBV7-9; CDR3aa: CASSLAGQGYEQYF; CDR3nt: TGTGCCAGCAGCTTAGCGGGACAGGGGTACGAGCAGTACTTC
j_gene: TRBJ2-1; d_gene: TRBD2; abundance: few; v_gene: TRBV13; CDR3aa: CASSFWIPGLAVSYNEQFF; CDR3nt: TGTGCCAGCAGCTTTTGGATCCCGGGACTAGCGGTTTCCTACAATGAGCAGTTCTTC
j_gene: TRBJ2-5; d_gene: TRBD2; abundance: .; v_gene: TRBV3-1; CDR3aa: CASSQGLAVTPGETQYF; CDR3nt: TGTGCCAGCAGCCAAGGACTAGCGGTGACCCCTGGGGAGACCCAGTACTTC
j_gene: TRBJ1-1; d_gene: .; abundance: many; v_gene: TRBV2; CDR3aa: CASSEVAGNTEAFF; CDR3nt: TGTGCCAGCAGTGAGGTGGCTGGGAACACTGAAGCTTTCTTT
j_gene: TRBJ2-1; d_gene: .; abundance: many; v_gene: TRBV5-1; CDR3aa: CASSWAGPPGEQFF; CDR3nt: TGCGCCAGCAGCTGGGCCGGGCCGCCGGGCGAGCAGTTCTTC
j_gene: TRBJ2-2; d_gene: .; abundance: .; v_gene: TRBV6-5; CDR3aa: CASSYSLVGHLNTGELFF; CDR3nt: TGTGCCAGCAGTTACTCCCTGGTAGGACACCTAAACACCGGGGAGCTGTTTTTT
j_gene: TRBJ2-2; d_gene: .; abundance: few; v_gene: TRBV30; CDR3aa: CAWSFFGGELFF; CDR3nt: TGTGCCTGGAGTTTTTTTGGCGGGGAGCTGTTTTTT
j_gene: TRBJ1-5; d_gene: .; abundance: few; v_gene: TRBV5-4; CDR3aa: CASSPTRGVINQPQHF; CDR3nt: TGTGCCAGCAGCCCCACCCGAGGGGTAATCAATCAGCCCCAGCATTTT
j_gene: TRBJ2-1; d_gene: TRBD2; abundance: .; v_gene: TRBV20-1; CDR3aa: CSASAGLADYNEQFF; CDR3nt: TGCAGTGCTAGTGCGGGGCTAGCGGACTACAATGAGCAGTTCTTC
j_gene: TRBJ2-7; d_gene: .; abundance: many; v_gene: TRBV20-1; CDR3aa: CSATGAVNSYEQYF; CDR3nt: TGCAGTGCTACCGGGGCGGTAAACTCCTACGAGCAGTACTTC
j_gene: TRBJ2-7; d_gene: .; abundance: many; v_gene: TRBV20-1; CDR3aa: CSAGRDGSYEQYF; CDR3nt: TGCAGTGCTGGGCGGGACGGCTCCTACGAGCAGTACTTC
j_gene: TRBJ2-3; d_gene: .; abundance: few; v_gene: TRBV12-3/TRBV12-4; CDR3aa: CANGQGLTDTQYF; CDR3nt: TGTGCCAACGGGCAGGGGCTCACAGATACGCAGTATTTT
j_gene: TRBJ1-1; d_gene: .; abundance: many; v_gene: TRBV5-1; CDR3aa: CASYLEGDTEAFF; CDR3nt: TGCGCCAGTTACCTGGAGGGAGACACTGAAGCTTTCTTT
j_gene: TRBJ1-3; d_gene: TRBD1; abundance: many; v_gene: TRBV12-3/TRBV12-4; CDR3aa: CASRYGTGNGNTIYF; CDR3nt: TGTGCCAGCAGATACGGGACAGGGAACGGAAACACCATATATTTT
j_gene: TRBJ1-1; d_gene: TRBD1; abundance: many; v_gene: TRBV5-1; CDR3aa: CASSLGGTGRTEAFF; CDR3nt: TGCGCCAGCAGCCTGGGAGGGACAGGCCGCACTGAAGCTTTCTTT
j_gene: TRBJ2-3; d_gene: .; abundance: many; v_gene: TRBV6-2/TRBV6-3; CDR3aa: CASKTGPDTQYF; CDR3nt: TGTGCCAGCAAAACAGGGCCAGATACGCAGTATTTT
j_gene: TRBJ2-5; d_gene: .; abundance: .; v_gene: TRBV20-1; CDR3aa: CSARAGNQETQYF; CDR3nt: TGCAGTGCTAGGGCGGGTAACCAAGAGACCCAGTACTTC
j_gene: TRBJ2-7; d_gene: TRBD1; abundance: .; v_gene: TRBV10-3; CDR3aa: CAISPTGGEQYF; CDR3nt: TGTGCCATCAGTCCTACAGGGGGAGAGCAGTACTTC
j_gene: TRBJ2-2; d_gene: .; abundance: many; v_gene: TRBV2; CDR3aa: CASSRLGTPRTGELFF; CDR3nt: TGTGCCAGCAGTCGTCTCGGGACTCCTAGGACCGGGGAGCTGTTTTTT
j_gene: TRBJ2-7; d_gene: .; abundance: .; v_gene: TRBV5-1; CDR3aa: CASSLRTYSSYEQYF; CDR3nt: TGCGCCAGCAGCCTTAGGACCTATAGCTCCTACGAGCAGTACTTC